This TCR beta chain came from a study of cytomegalovirus exposure and HLA in healthy donors. Study results and limitations: The listing of roughly 160 TCR beta chains classed them as cytomegalovirus-associated. Reports described diagnosis of cytomegalovirus status by the classifier as highly specific and sensitive.

With respect to this clone: Its antigen remains unidentified.

Clones were read by immunoSEQ multiplex PCR, and TCRdb kept only the in-frame ones, dropping some. The table has fewer than 150,000 clones, approximately 90% seen once. Sequenced material: PBMCs. This clonotype was obtained from a young man in good health and CMV-seropositive.

The DNA of the CDR3 is TGTGCCAGCAGCCCAAAGGGGGGCGGGGGAAATGAGCAGTTCTTC. Amino acid sequence: CASSPKGGGGNEQFF. The rearrangement uses TRBV5-4 and TRBJ2-1; D is perhaps TRBD2 (7 bases). The germline gives CDR1 SGHNT, CDR2 YYREEE (reference sequence). CDR3 length: 15 amino acids. Trimming took 4 bases from V and 7 from J, leaving 18 bases between them.